Listed below are T cell receptor beta chains from one sample, sequenced in a study of shared clonotypes between healthy human individuals. Method: immunoSEQ multiplex PCR; TCRdb's copy keeps in-frame clones and lacks some. Among some 980,000 clones listed, about 80% were seen once. Sequencing was done on a sample of memory CD4+ T cells sorted from blood. The receptors were gathered from a man between 18 and 35 years old in good health. CDR3s include the opening cysteine and the closing phenylalanine or tryptophan. D genes are given only for firm matches. The listing skips clone size in some rows; elsewhere it reads once, few, many or a size class.

j_call v_call clone_size d_call cdr3_aa cdr3_nt
TRBJ2-5 TRBV5-1 few TRBD2 CASGSGDYLQETQYF TGCGCCAGCGGCTCCGGGGACTACCTACAAGAGACCCAGTACTTC
TRBJ1-6 TRBV27 - - CASSLGQGNSPLHF TGTGCCAGCAGTTTGGGGCAGGGGAATTCACCCCTCCACTTT
TRBJ2-7 TRBV27 - TRBD2 CATLPAAGVSEQYF TGTGCCACCCTTCCCGCAGCGGGAGTAAGCGAGCAGTACTTC
TRBJ1-6 TRBV4-3 - - CASSQSTGPNSPLHF TGCGCCAGCAGCCAGTCGACAGGCCCTAATTCACCCCTCCACTTT
TRBJ1-1 TRBV6-6 - - CASSPQRQGRAFF TGTGCCAGCAGTCCCCAGAGGCAGGGGCGGGCTTTCTTT
TRBJ1-6 TRBV5-1 - - CASSRAGSPLHF TGCGCCAGCAGCCGGGCAGGTTCACCCCTCCACTTT
TRBJ2-2 TRBV9 - - CASSVAGKTGELFF TGTGCCAGCAGCGTAGCTGGTAAGACCGGGGAGCTGTTTTTT
TRBJ1-1 TRBV6-6 few - CASSRQVLNTEAFF TGTGCCAGCAGCCGACAGGTTCTGAACACTGAAGCTTTCTTT
TRBJ1-2 TRBV5-1 - - CASSLDGTINYGYTF TGCGCCAGCAGCTTGGACGGCACCATTAACTATGGCTACACCTTC
TRBJ1-3 TRBV5-1 few - CASSFPVFRAVSGNTIYF TGCGCCAGCAGCTTTCCCGTCTTCAGGGCTGTCTCTGGAAACACCATATATTTT
TRBJ2-7 TRBV7-2 - TRBD1 CASSLAGARGTGGRYEQYF TGTGCCAGCAGCTTAGCGGGGGCGAGAGGGACAGGGGGAAGGTACGAGCAGTACTTC
TRBJ2-7 TRBV21-1 - - CASTKGASGGYEQYF TGTGCCAGCACCAAGGGGGCTAGCGGGGGCTACGAGCAGTACTTC
TRBJ1-2 TRBV9 - - CASSVERGPYGYTF TGTGCCAGCAGCGTAGAGAGAGGGCCTTATGGCTACACCTTC
TRBJ1-6 TRBV7-9 - - CASSLVMSSYNSPLHF TGTGCCAGCAGCTTAGTGATGAGCTCCTATAATTCACCCCTCCACTTT
TRBJ2-7 TRBV27 - - CASSLLSNTVSHEQYF TGTGCCAGCAGTTTACTTTCCAATACGGTCAGCCACGAGCAGTACTTC
TRBJ1-1 TRBV30 few - CACRTSSSEAFF TGTGCCTGCCGGACAAGTAGTTCTGAAGCTTTCTTT
TRBJ2-5 TRBV29-1 few - CSAGLETQYF TGCAGCGCCGGGTTGGAGACCCAGTACTTC
TRBJ1-5 TRBV30 - - CAWSVPGNLNQPQHF TGTGCCTGGAGTGTACCGGGGAACCTCAATCAGCCCCAGCATTTT
TRBJ2-7 TRBV2 - TRBD1 CASRNTGGNYEQYF TGTGCCAGCAGAAACACAGGGGGAAACTACGAGCAGTACTTC